Detailed here is one TCR beta chain. TCRdb reanalysed the RT-PCR reads using MiXCR and keeps one entry per CDR3 protein. The table records fewer than 75,000 distinct CDR3 sequences, roughly 15% of them present only once. The ends lost 10 bases at V and 6 bases at J; junction bases unmatched: 8. CDR3 length: 13 residues. Germline lookup yields CDR1 ENHRY and CDR2 SYGVKD. The source of the sample is a study of patients and donors after allogeneic stem cell transplantation. Specimen: blood, either unsorted or a sorted T cell fraction (not recorded which). The source of this sequence is a human donor who was either an allogeneic HSCT recipient or a stem cell or donor lymphocyte infusion donor (not recorded which). It is not recorded whose cells these are; they may come from a transplant donor. The gene calls are TRBV10-3 and TRBJ2-1; the match to TRBD1 covers 8 bases. The CDR3 spells CATRTGFGNEQFF. The CDR3 nucleotides are TGTGCCACCCGGACAGGGTTTGGCAATGAGCAGTTCTTC.